This T cell receptor (beta chain) was sequenced for a study of cytomegalovirus exposure and HLA in healthy donors. The V and J ends lost 4 bases and 0 bases, in that order; junction bases with no gene match: 3. CDR1 and CDR2 from the germline V gene are SGHRS and YFSETQ. The CDR3 length is 16 residues. Amplification used 60 Vbeta primers and 13 Jbeta primers. TCRdb keeps only in-frame clones here, not all; method: immunoSEQ multiplex PCR. The table records some 120,000 clones, over 70% of them present only once. V usage is TRBV5-1 and J usage is TRBJ2-1, with 11 bases identical to TRBD2. Specimen: PBMCs. This receptor was taken from a woman aged 18-29 years in good health and CMV-seronegative. The CDR3: CASSPLAGGSYNEQFF. Here the CDR3 DNA reads TGCGCCAGCAGCCCGCTAGCGGGGGGCTCCTACAATGAGCAGTTCTTC.